This T cell receptor (beta chain) was identified during a study of blood T cells in healthy people across ages. Whole-study findings and limits: In long-lived donors, naive CD4+ cell counts and diversity exceeded those of aged donors. Possibly, changes in expanded clonotypes were confounded because donor CMV status was unknown.

This CDR3 is 15 amino acids long. V lost 4 bases to trimming and J lost 14 bases; unmatched junction nucleotides: 16. The germline gives CDR1 MGHRA, CDR2 YSYEKL. On this clonotype: The antigen is unknown.

Primers used in a second PCR of roughly 6 to 11 cycles were a sample-barcoded 5' primer and a J-beta primer mix. A template-switch adaptor with 12 random nucleotides tagged each cDNA molecule. TCRdb independently ran MiXCR on the 5' RACE reads; one entry per CDR3 protein. The sample has around 750,000 distinct CDR3 sequences, 53% seen once; the top ten hold under 50%. The receptor comes from a man of 80 years or more in good health. Specimen: blood. The rearrangement links TRBV4-1 to TRBJ2-3; 9 nucleotides agree with TRBD2. CDR3 protein: CASSPTSGLHRDAYF. CDR3 sequence (DNA): TGCGCCAGCAGCCCGACTAGCGGCCTGCACAGAGACGCGTATTTT.